This T cell receptor beta chain was recorded in a study of blood T cell repertoires in COVID-19. Across the whole study: Samples representing acute and convalescent COVID-19 were sourced from the United States, Italy and Spain.

CDR1 and CDR2 (germline): SGHTA, FQGNSA. The CDR3 is 14 residues long. V lost 3 bases and J lost 1, with 9 bases in between. The repertoire was sequenced with immunoSEQ multiplex PCR; TCRdb's copy has only in-frame clones and lacks some. The table records under 200,000 clones, 87% of them present only once. V usage is TRBV7-2 and J usage is TRBJ2-5; maybe TRBD2 (7 bases). What was sequenced was peripheral blood. The sequence came from a man between 60 and 70 years old with active or convalescent COVID-19. CDR3 DNA: TGTGCCAGCAGCTTCGGGGGGCCCCAAGAGACCCAGTACTTC. Translating it yields CASSFGGPQETQYF.